The present entry profiles one TCR beta chain with its context. This clonotype was detected only a few times. What this receptor recognizes is not known. Per-nucleotide qualities are absent, and no much larger clonotype sits a single base away. This specimen belongs to a study of T-cell memory formation after mild COVID-19 (dated by TCRdb to about 2021). The study in broad terms: Most TCR sequence clusters were specific to one of the two donors. T-cell clones expanding and contracting after mild COVID-19 in a couple of donors were tracked by longitudinal TCRalpha and TCRbeta repertoire sequencing. The cohort comprised two young, previously healthy adult volunteers, one female and one male.

Via the germline V gene, CDR1 is SGHTA and CDR2 FQGNSA. Between the V and J ends, shortened by 5 bases and 5 bases respectively, the junction contains 14 bases. From the cysteine up to the phenylalanine, the CDR3 has a length of 14 residues. The retained sequence is limited to the CDR3, 42 bases, with the frame set at the first base. PBMCs were isolated by Ficoll-Paque density gradient centrifugation. For sequencing, an Illumina NovaSeq 6000 was employed. TCRalpha and TCRbeta cDNA libraries were constructed by 5'RACE with constant-segment primers, with sample barcodes and unique molecular identifiers being introduced. Trizol reagent was used to extract RNA from every sample. Library amplification was performed in two PCR steps, and a second sample barcode and Illumina TruSeq adapters were introduced in the second step. Libraries were sequenced on an Illumina NovaSeq with 2 x 150 bp paired-end reads. In the source study's methods: Reads were demultiplexed and collapsed into UMI-guided consensus sequences with migec v1.2.7. Using mixcr v2.1.11, UMI consensuses were aligned to TRA and TRB V and J templates and then assembled into clonotypes. A clonotype was counted as expanded or contracted only if both edgeR and NoisET called the change significant, with noise models trained on biological replicates. For edgeR calls, the cutoffs were a false discovery rate-adjusted p below 0.01 and a log2 fold-change threshold of 1. As an exploratory analysis of dynamics, max-normalized trajectories of the 1000 most abundant clonotypes were examined with PCA combined with hierarchical clustering. The CD4 or CD8 phenotype of responding clones was assigned using the separately sequenced CD4+ and CD8+ repertoires. In-frame beta chains were kept once TCRdb had trimmed the public reads at Q25 with fastp and called clones with MiXCR. Every CDR3 protein is listed once, alongside the most common genes and DNA of its rows. These V and J calls are TCRdb output, not the study's own analysis. In this sample the table shows 100,000 to 150,000 distinct CDR3 sequences, more than 15% of which occur a single time. Over 4% of the sample belongs to the ten largest clones.

Results the study describes overall, beyond this receptor: SARS-CoV-2 specificity of the second-wave clones peaking on day 37 was not confirmed. Contracting CD4+ clones were located mainly in the CM and EM memory subsets, whereas CD8+ clones were found to be enriched in EMRA. The detection of some responding clones in pre-infection memory suggests that pre-existing cross-reactive memory T cells joined the SARS-CoV-2 response. Only two mild cases were covered by the study, and larger cohorts that include severe cases with pre-infection samples were considered necessary. Balanced CD4/CD8 phenotypes were observed for clones contracting from day 15 to 85, whereas a bias towards CD4+ was observed for a second wave of clones expanding from day 15 to 37.

The TCR sequence derives from a man aged 18 to 30 who had mild COVID-19 (a few samples of this study predate the infection). The sample titles of this study are shuffled in the database, so cell type and time point are left out; the donor was told from shared clones. The chain is assembled from TRBV7-2 and TRBJ2-3, with TRBD1 tentatively as D gene (6 bases match). The sequencing input was PBMCs or a T cell subset sorted from them (not recorded which). The encoded CDR3 is CASSQAGAGDTQYF. The DNA sequence follows: TGTGCCAGCAGCCAGGCAGGGGCGGGAGATACGCAGTATTTT.